This TCR beta chain derives from a study of cytomegalovirus exposure and HLA in healthy donors. This clone was seen more than once but under ten times. Its antigen remains unidentified. The study ran its PCR with 60 Vbeta and 13 Jbeta primers. The table came from immunoSEQ multiplex PCR; TCRdb's copy has only in-frame clones and leaves some out. The repertoire consists of approximately 210,000 clones, with 60% to 80% occurring once and the leading ten covering roughly 1.9%. Study findings and constraints: A later examination showed that TCR association rates differed by HLA locus, with DRB1 most and HLA-C fewest.

V lost 0 bases, J lost 3 bases, and 9 bases lay in between. Germline CDR1 reads MRHNA; CDR2 reads SNTAGT. The CDR3 contains 15 residues. The sequence was obtained from a male donor in good health and CMV-seronegative. The sample was PBMCs. The chain combines TRBV6-4 with TRBJ2-1; D gene ambiguous. Here the CDR3 reads CASSDSTLDYNEQFF. The CDR3 DNA follows: TGTGCCAGCAGTGACTCTACGCTAGACTACAATGAGCAGTTCTTC.